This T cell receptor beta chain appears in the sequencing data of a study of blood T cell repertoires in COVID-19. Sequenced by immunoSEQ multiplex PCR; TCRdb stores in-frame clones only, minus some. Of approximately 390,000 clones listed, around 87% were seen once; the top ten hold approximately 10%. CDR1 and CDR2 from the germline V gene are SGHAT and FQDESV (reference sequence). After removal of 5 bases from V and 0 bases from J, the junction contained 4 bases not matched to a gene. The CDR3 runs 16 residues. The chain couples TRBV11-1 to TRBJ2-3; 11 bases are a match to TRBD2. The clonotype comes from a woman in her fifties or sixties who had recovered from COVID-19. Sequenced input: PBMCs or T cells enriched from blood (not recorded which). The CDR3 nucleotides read TGTGCCAGCAGCCTGGGGACTAGCGGTAGCACAGATACGCAGTATTTT. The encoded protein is CASSLGTSGSTDTQYF.